The 24 T cell receptor beta chains below were found in one sample sequenced in a study of blood T cell repertoires in COVID-19. Sequencing was performed with immunoSEQ multiplex PCR; in TCRdb, only in-frame clones are kept and a portion is missing. The sample lists 200,000 to 300,000 clones, about 91% seen once, with over 1.3% in the top ten. Sequenced input: peripheral blood. The receptors originated from an elderly man with acute or convalescent COVID-19.

The chain uses TRBV7-8 and TRBJ1-3, with 7 bases that match TRBD1. Germline values: CDR1 SGHVS, CDR2 FQNEAQ. The V gene end was trimmed by 3 bases and the J gene end by 0 bases; junction bases not matched to a gene: 5. CDR3 length: 16 residues. CDR3 sequence: CASSFGTVLSGNTIYF. The CDR3 bases are TGTGCCAGCAGCTTCGGGACAGTTCTCTCTGGAAACACCATATATTTT.

This clone was recorded once. V and J are TRBV7-9 and TRBJ2-1, with TRBD2 identical over 11 bases. Per the germline V gene, CDR1 is SEHNR and CDR2 is FQNEAQ (reference sequence). V was clipped by 1 base and J by 8 bases; unmatched bases: 4. This CDR3 is 15 amino acids long. DNA for the CDR3: TGTGCCAGCAGCTTAGGACTAGCGGGGATTCATGAGCAGTTCTTC. It encodes CASSLGLAGIHEQFF.

The V call is TRBV28, the J call TRBJ2-3, with 11 bases identical to TRBD2. The V gene end was trimmed by 4 bases and the J gene end by 4 bases; junction bases not matched to a gene: 13. Germline values: CDR1 MDHEN, CDR2 SYDVKM. This CDR3 spans 18 amino acids. CDR3 nucleotides: TGTGCCAGCAGTTCGATCCGACTAGCGGGGTTGGGGCCAGATACGCAGTATTTT. Amino acids: CASSSIRLAGLGPDTQYF.

This rearrangement joins TRBV18 to TRBJ1-2; no clear D. The V and J ends lost 2 bases and 6 bases respectively, with 4 bases between them. Germline loops: CDR1 KGHSH, CDR2 LQKENI. This CDR3 is built from 11 residues. The CDR3 spells CASSPGDGYTF. In DNA, the CDR3 is TGTGCCAGCTCACCAGGAGATGGCTACACCTTC. Complete variable domain (other parts from reference TRBV18 and TRBJ1-2): NAGVMQNPRHLVRRRGQEARLRCSPMKGHSHVYWYRQLPEEGLKFMVYLQKENIIDESGMPKERFSAEFPKEGPSILRIQQVVRGDSAAYFCASSPGDGYTFGSGTRLTVV.

The chain joins TRBV5-8 to TRBJ1-2, with TRBD1 as a possible D gene (6 bases). The V gene's germline CDR1 is SGHTS and CDR2 YDEGEE. Trimming stripped 7 bases from V and 8 bases from J, with 18 bases between. This CDR3 has 13 amino acids. The CDR3 reads CASRPGEGQGYTF. The DNA for the CDR3 is TGTGCCAGCCGACCCGGGGAGGGACAAGGCTACACCTTC.

The genes are TRBV15 and TRBJ1-5; TRBD1 is a possible D gene (6 bases). The CDR3 contains 15 residues. The germline gives CDR1 LNHNV, CDR2 YYDKDF (reference sequence). The V and J ends lost 2 bases and 5 bases respectively, with 13 bases between them. This CDR3 is CATSRTGSEDQPQHF. The CDR3 nucleotides are TGTGCCACCAGCAGAACAGGGTCGGAAGATCAGCCCCAGCATTTT. Based on the CDR3 plus reference TRBV15 and TRBJ1-5, the full variable domain is DAMVIQNPRYQVTQFGKPVTLSCSQTLNHNVMYWYQQKSSQAPKLLFHYYDKDFNNEADTPDNFQSRRPNTSFCFLDIRSPGLGDTAMYLCATSRTGSEDQPQHFGDGTRLSIL.

This clone was observed a handful of times. The J gene is TRBJ1-4, the V gene TRBV7-2; possible D gene TRBD1, 5 bases. CDR1 SGHTA and CDR2 FQGNSA come from the germline V gene. V was pared by 6 bases and J by 4 bases, with 9 bases between. The CDR3 contains 13 residues. CDR3 loop: CASRGEGNEKLFF. Written as DNA, the CDR3 is TGTGCCAGCAGAGGGGAGGGTAATGAAAAACTGTTTTTT.

The CDR3 region has the DNA TGTGCCAGTACCCAAGACCTCCCGGGCACTGAAGCTTTCTTT. Translating gives CASTQDLPGTEAFF. V usage is TRBV19 and J usage is TRBJ1-1; D is undetermined. The CDR3 sequence is 14 residues long. The V gene lost 7 bases and the J gene lost 4 bases, with 16 bases spanning the gap. CDR1 and CDR2 from the germline V gene are LNHDA and SQIVND (reference sequence).

The sample holds one count of this clone. The V call is TRBV10-3, the J call TRBJ1-5; a possible D gene is TRBD1 (6 bases). V gave up 3 bases and J gave up 1 base, with 10 bases separating them. CDR3 length: 15 residues. Germline values: CDR1 ENHRY, CDR2 SYGVKD. CDR3 protein: CAISEGQNSNQPQHF. CDR3 bases: TGTGCCATCAGTGAAGGACAGAACAGCAATCAGCCCCAGCATTTT.

Note on this clone: Germline and junction disagree at one end, which may indicate a read error. The rearrangement uses TRBV7-7 and TRBJ2-2, with TRBD2 matching 10 bases. The CDR3 has 17 residues. Germline values: CDR1 SSHAT, CDR2 FNYEAQ (reference sequence). The CDR3 nucleotides are TGTGCTAGCAGCGAGGGGAGCGGGAGGGCGAACACCGGGGAGCTGTTTTTT. Translation: CASSEGSGRANTGELFF.

The chain links TRBV19 to TRBJ2-5; no firm D call. Germline V CDR1 and CDR2: LNHDA, SQIVND (reference sequence). This CDR3 is built from 13 residues. Trimming removed 4 bases from V and 1 base from J, with 7 bases in between. As DNA, the CDR3 is TGTGCCAGTAGTACCACGGGCCAAGAGACCCAGTACTTC. This sequence encodes CASSTTGQETQYF. Full variable domain (outside the CDR3, taken from reference TRBV19 and TRBJ2-5): DGGITQSPKYLFRKEGQNVTLSCEQNLNHDAMYWYRQDPGQGLRLIYYSQIVNDFQKGDIAEGYSVSREKKESFPLTVTSAQKNPTAFYLCASSTTGQETQYFGPGTRLLVL.

The genes are TRBV29-1 and TRBJ2-3; no reliable D call. V lost 4 bases and J 0 bases, leaving 5 bases between the germline ends. The CDR3 is 12 amino acids. CDR1 and CDR2 (germline): SQVTM, ANQGSEA. The CDR3 here is CSVAGSTDTQYF. The CDR3 DNA follows: TGCAGCGTTGCCGGGAGCACAGATACGCAGTATTTT.

The chain recombines TRBV6-2 or TRBV6-3 with TRBJ1-5; 8 bases agree with TRBD1. The V segment lost 6 bases and the J segment 3 bases; nucleotides outside the gene matches: 7. Germline V lookup: CDR1 MNHEY, CDR2 SVGEGT. This CDR3 is 15 amino acids long. In nucleotides, the CDR3 is TGTGCCAGCAGCGGACAGGGCCTCCTCAATCAGCCCCAGCATTTT. Amino acid sequence: CASSGQGLLNQPQHF.

The chain recombines TRBV4-1 with TRBJ1-2, with D possibly being TRBD1 (5 bases). This CDR3 region has 15 residues. The V gene's germline CDR1 is MGHRA and CDR2 YSYEKL. V dropped 0 bases and J dropped 0 bases, with 8 bases sitting between them. The CDR3 reads CASSQETTANYGYTF. The CDR3 nucleotides read TGCGCCAGCAGCCAAGAAACGACAGCTAACTATGGCTACACCTTC.

The chain uses TRBV5-1 and TRBJ2-7; 10 bases line up with TRBD2. Germline V gene sequence: CDR1 SGHRS, CDR2 YFSETQ. The CDR3 covers 19 residues. J gave up 0 bases and V 4 bases, and 16 bases lay outside the gene matches. Here the CDR3 reads CASSPDQIAGGPSSYEQYF. CDR3 bases: TGCGCCAGCAGCCCTGACCAGATAGCGGGAGGACCGAGCTCCTACGAGCAGTACTTC. The full variable domain, with the rest looked up from reference TRBV5-1 and TRBJ2-7, is KAGVTQTPRYLIKTRGQQVTLSCSPISGHRSVSWYQQTPGQGLQFLFEYFSETQRNKGNFPGRFSGRQFSNSRSEMNVSTLELGDSALYLCASSPDQIAGGPSSYEQYFGPGTRLTVT.

The CDR3 DNA reads TGTGCCAGCAGTGAAGCGCAGGGGTGGGAGACCCAGTACTTC. Protein product: CASSEAQGWETQYF. The chain joins TRBV2 to TRBJ2-5; the D gene is possibly TRBD1 (6 bases). The V end was cut by 0 bases, the J end by 5 bases, with 10 bases between. CDR3 size: 14 residues. Germline-derived CDR1 and CDR2 are SNHLY and FYNNEI.

V usage is TRBV7-8 and J usage is TRBJ2-7; D uncertain. CDR1 is SGHVS and CDR2 is FQNEAQ in the germline V gene. Deletions cut 4 bases from V and 5 bases from J, with 21 bases between. The CDR3 covers 16 residues. This CDR3 is CASSSPEAGGFDEQYF. Written as DNA, the CDR3 is TGTGCCAGCAGCTCACCCGAGGCTGGCGGCTTCGACGAGCAGTACTTC.

The J gene is TRBJ1-4, the V gene TRBV5-6; 8 bases align to TRBD1. CDR1 SGHDT and CDR2 YYEEEE come from the germline V gene. The V segment lost 2 bases and the J segment 6 bases; nucleotides outside the gene matches: 6. This CDR3 is 15 amino acids long. This CDR3 is CASSFQQGEHEKLFF. The CDR3 coding sequence is TGTGCCAGCAGCTTTCAACAGGGGGAACATGAAAAACTGTTTTTT.

This chain joins TRBV7-2 and TRBJ1-1; 7 bases agree with TRBD1. In germline, CDR1 is SGHTA, CDR2 FQGNSA. V was pared by 5 bases and J by 2 bases, with 14 bases of the junction left unmatched. The CDR3 length is 17 residues. As DNA, the CDR3 is TGTGCCAGCAGCAAACTCTCAGGGGGAATGATTAACACTGAAGCTTTCTTT. This sequence encodes CASSKLSGGMINTEAFF.

The gene calls are TRBV5-6 and TRBJ1-6; D is ambiguous. Trimming left V 5 bases short and J 4 bases short, with 10 bases between. The germline gives CDR1 SGHDT, CDR2 YYEEEE. The CDR3 runs to 14 residues. In nucleotides, the CDR3 is TGTGCCAGCAGGGGAGTAGGGTATAATTCACCCCTCCACTTT. Protein sequence: CASRGVGYNSPLHF.

The genes are TRBV20-1 and TRBJ2-5; 8 positions agree with TRBD2. The V and J ends lost 3 bases and 4 bases, in that order; junction bases with no gene match: 7. The V gene's germline CDR1 is DFQATT and CDR2 SNEGSKA (reference sequence). The CDR3 totals 14 residues. The DNA for the CDR3 is TGCAGTGCTAGTAGGCTAGCGGGCGGAGAGACCCAGTACTTC. Protein: CSASRLAGGETQYF.

This chain uses TRBV24-1 with TRBJ1-6, with a possible D match to TRBD1 (5 bases). Trimming shortened V by 3 bases and J by 8 bases, and 10 bases separated the two germline ends. This CDR3 region has 14 residues. Per the germline V gene, CDR1 is KGHDR and CDR2 is SFDVKD. CDR3 bases: TGTGCCACCAGTGATGCAGGGCAAGATTCACCCCTCCACTTT. This encodes CATSDAGQDSPLHF.

The chain recombines TRBV14 with TRBJ1-6; no firm D call. The CDR3 contains 15 residues. Germline V gene sequence: CDR1 SGHDN, CDR2 FVKESK. Trimming took 0 bases from V and 10 from J, leaving 13 bases between them. The CDR3 region has the DNA TGTGCCAGCAGCCAAGAGGAGGGTCCGCGATCACCCCTCCACTTT. This translates into CASSQEEGPRSPLHF.

This sequence joins TRBV15 and TRBJ2-7; no clear D gene. V lost 3 bases and J 2 bases, leaving 20 bases between the germline ends. Per germline, CDR1 LNHNV and CDR2 YYDKDF (reference sequence). There are 17 residues in the CDR3. For the CDR3, the DNA is TGTGCCACCAGCAGGGCTTTGGGCCACCTAAAAGCCTACGAGCAGTACTTC. Its protein product is CATSRALGHLKAYEQYF.